This T cell receptor (beta chain) was sequenced during a study of CD8+ T cells in alopecia areata. As for the study in general: Treated patients were scored for severity by percent of scalp affected.

From germline, CDR1 is SGHRS and CDR2 YFSETQ. Deletions cut 7 bases from V and 2 bases from J, with 9 bases between. The CDR3 is 13 residues long. Regarding the study as a whole: The study also sequences resident alphabeta T cells of normal skin in scalp samples. For patients receiving tofacitinib, scalp clonality and expanded CD8+ clones among the top 100 significantly decreased.

Points on this clone: Antigen unknown.

Extracted from the samples, RNA was reverse transcribed into cDNA to serve as the sequencing template. Profiled with immunoSEQ multiplex PCR; TCRdb holds only in-frame clones, not every one. Altogether around 200,000 clones are present, roughly 50% being singletons, with the ten largest covering about a tenth. The treatment here: oral pan-JAK inhibitor, 5-10 mg twice daily. Sorted populations comprised CD4+ and CD8+ T cells obtained from PBMCs. The TCR was taken from a human donor with alopecia areata. V gene TRBV5-1 combines with J gene TRBJ2-2; a weak D match, TRBD2 (5 bases). Sequencing used CD8+ T cells sorted from blood, obtained at week 24, from a patient treated with tofacitinib. CDR3 sequence: CASEGFNTGELFF. CDR3 in DNA: TGCGCCAGCGAGGGATTCAACACCGGGGAGCTGTTTTTT.